These 29 T cell receptor beta chains originate from one sample sequenced in a study of T cell changes during pregnancy in multiple sclerosis (dated by TCRdb to between 2018 and 2021). The library came from the immunoSEQ multiplex PCR assay. TCRdb carries this immuneACCESS record with in-frame sequences only. Its versions omit some clonotypes, under half of them owing to an unresolved V gene in the studies checked, with the rest unexplained. This sample holds about 76,000 clones; roughly 93% were observed only once. The ten largest clones add up to 2.5% to 3% of the sample. The input for sequencing was peripheral blood, taken in the second trimester of pregnancy. These TCRs come from a female donor with multiple sclerosis, enrolled in a pregnancy study.

The gene calls are TRBV2 and TRBJ2-3; TRBD1 matches 8 bases. Germline lookup yields CDR1 SNHLY and CDR2 FYNNEI. The CDR3 consists of 14 residues. V trimming: 4 bases; J trimming: 5 bases; junction bases outside the gene matches: 5. In DNA, the CDR3 is TGTGCCAGCAGTGCTAATACAGGGGGAGATACGCAGTATTTT. Its translation is CASSANTGGDTQYF.

The chain joins TRBV5-1 to TRBJ2-1; 9 positions agree with TRBD1. CDR1 is SGHRS, CDR2 YFSETQ, per germline. Trimming at V came to 4 bases and at J to 0 bases, leaving 17 bases not matched to a gene. The CDR3 totals 20 residues. CDR3 sequence (DNA): TGCGCCAGCAGCGGGGTCTCGGGACAGGGTCTTAGCCTCTCCTACAATGAGCAGTTCTTC. Translation: CASSGVSGQGLSLSYNEQFF.

The chain employs TRBV5-5 and TRBJ1-1, with D possibly matching TRBD1 (5 bases). V lost 4 bases and J 4 bases, leaving 17 bases between the germline ends. This CDR3 is built from 15 residues. Germline CDR1 and CDR2: SGHKS and YYEKEE (reference sequence). The CDR3, as DNA: TGTGCCAGCAGCCAGATGGGGACTGGGGGCACTGAAGCTTTCTTT. It codes for CASSQMGTGGTEAFF.

This rearrangement joins TRBV30 to TRBJ1-2; no firm D call. CDR1 is GTSNPN and CDR2 is SVGIG in the germline V gene (reference sequence). CDR3 length equals 11 residues. V was cut by 3 bases and J by 3 bases, with 5 bases left in between. CDR3 bases: TGTGCCTGGAGGATAGACTATGGCTACACCTTC. It codes for CAWRIDYGYTF.

The rearrangement links TRBV27 to TRBJ1-5, with D possibly matching TRBD1 (6 bases). CDR1 and CDR2 from the germline V gene are MNHEY and SMNVEV (reference sequence). V lost 5 bases and J lost 5, with 13 bases in between. The CDR3 runs to 14 residues. CDR3 bases: TGTGCCAGCAGTCCTAACAGGGTGGATCAGCCCCAGCATTTT. This sequence encodes CASSPNRVDQPQHF.

CDR3 sequence reads: CASQGLADQETQYF. Here the CDR3 DNA reads TGTGCCAGCCAGGGACTAGCGGATCAAGAGACCCAGTACTTC. The chain combines TRBV19 with TRBJ2-5, with 11 bases matching TRBD2. J lost 2 bases, V lost 9 bases, and 5 bases had no gene match. The CDR3 is 14 amino acids. CDR1 is LNHDA, CDR2 SQIVND, per germline (reference sequence).

The chain uses TRBV7-3 and TRBJ2-7; TRBD1 agrees at 7 bases. V lost 5 bases and J lost 6; bases outside the gene matches: 13. This CDR3 is 15 amino acids long. The germline gives CDR1 SGHTA, CDR2 FQGTGA. CDR3 loop: CASSIRSTTGSEQYF. CDR3 coding DNA: TGTGCCAGCAGCATAAGGTCTACGACAGGGTCCGAGCAGTACTTC.

A few counts support this clone. The genes are TRBV2 and TRBJ1-2, with 7 bases fitting TRBD1. The CDR3 runs 15 residues. Per the germline V gene, CDR1 is SNHLY and CDR2 is FYNNEI. J gave up 4 bases and V 5 bases, and 10 bases lay outside the gene matches. The CDR3 nucleotides read TGTGCCAGCAGTCCACGACAGGGTCGTAGCTATGGCTACACCTTC. Translation: CASSPRQGRSYGYTF.

This chain uses TRBV30 with TRBJ2-7; D not certain. The V end was cut by 8 bases, the J end by 3 bases, with 11 bases between. CDR1 GTSNPN and CDR2 SVGIG come from the germline V gene (reference sequence). This CDR3 contains 11 residues. The CDR3 sequence: CAASRNYEQYF. The CDR3 DNA sequence: TGTGCCGCGTCGCGGAACTACGAGCAGTACTTC.

V usage is TRBV7-2 and J usage is TRBJ1-1, with TRBD1 as a possible D gene (5 bases). The CDR3 spans 19 residues. V was pared by 2 bases and J by 0 bases, with 22 bases between. Germline V CDR1 and CDR2: SGHTA, FQGNSA. The CDR3 region is CASSLWEGRRSFMNTEAFF. Written as DNA, the CDR3 is TGTGCCAGCAGCTTATGGGAGGGACGGAGAAGCTTCATGAACACTGAAGCTTTCTTT.

The CDR3 DNA follows: TGCAGTGCCGCGCTCAACTACGAGCAGTACTTC. Translation: CSAALNYEQYF. The V gene is TRBV20-1, the J gene TRBJ2-7; D ambiguous. Trimming shortened V by 6 bases and J by 3 bases, and 9 bases separated the two germline ends. The CDR3 runs 11 residues. Germline CDR1 reads DFQATT; CDR2 reads SNEGSKA (reference sequence).

The CDR3 DNA reads as TGTGCCAGCAGCTTGGCTGGCCGACAAGAGACCCAGTACTTC. Its translation: CASSLAGRQETQYF. The chain carries TRBV5-6 and TRBJ2-5, with D hard to call. Trimming pared 0 bases from V and 2 bases from J, leaving 8 bases between. This CDR3 contains 14 residues. Per germline, CDR1 SGHDT and CDR2 YYEEEE.

The chain links TRBV7-9 to TRBJ2-3; perhaps TRBD2 as D (6 bases). CDR3 length equals 15 residues. The germline CDR1 and CDR2 sequences are SEHNR and FQNEAQ (reference sequence). The V end lost 1 base, the J end lost 7 bases, and 15 bases lay between the germline ends. The CDR3 sequence is CASSLVAGMRNTQYF. The CDR3 DNA sequence: TGTGCCAGCAGCTTAGTCGCGGGGATGAGAAATACGCAGTATTTT. The full variable domain, in which reference TRBV7-9 and TRBJ2-3 provide the parts outside the CDR3, is DTGVSQNPRHKITKRGQNVTFRCDPISEHNRLYWYRQTLGQGPEFLTYFQNEAQLEKSRLLSDRFSAERPKGSFSTLEIQRTEQGDSAMYLCASSLVAGMRNTQYFGPGTRLTVL.

This sequence joins TRBV7-9 and TRBJ2-7; a weak D match, TRBD2 (5 bases). Germline values: CDR1 SEHNR, CDR2 FQNEAQ (reference sequence). Between the trimmed V and J ends, which lost 5 bases and 6 bases, there was a span of 11 bases. The CDR3 contains 12 residues. The CDR3 region is CASSRDSGEQYF. The CDR3 nucleotides read TGTGCCAGCAGCCGGGATTCCGGCGAGCAGTACTTC. Complete variable domain (other parts from reference TRBV7-9 and TRBJ2-7): DTGVSQNPRHKITKRGQNVTFRCDPISEHNRLYWYRQTLGQGPEFLTYFQNEAQLEKSRLLSDRFSAERPKGSFSTLEIQRTEQGDSAMYLCASSRDSGEQYFGPGTRLTVT.

This chain joins TRBV4-1 and TRBJ2-2; 8 bases agree with TRBD2. Per germline, CDR1 MGHRA and CDR2 YSYEKL. V lost 3 bases to trimming and J lost 6 bases; unmatched junction nucleotides: 9. This CDR3 region has 16 residues. The CDR3 here is CASSQRGELSPGELFF. DNA for the CDR3: TGCGCCAGCAGCCAGCGGGGGGAGCTGTCCCCCGGGGAGCTGTTTTTT.

V and J are TRBV6-1 and TRBJ2-3; TRBD1 matches 11 bases. Germline CDR1 is MNHNS and CDR2 is SASEGT. The V and J ends lost 3 bases and 1 base, in that order; junction bases with no gene match: 0. The CDR3 has 15 residues. CDR3 sequence: CASSEDRGRTDTQYF. The CDR3, as DNA: TGTGCCAGCAGTGAGGACAGGGGGCGCACAGATACGCAGTATTTT.

This chain links TRBV29-1 with TRBJ2-3; 8 bases are a match to TRBD2. Trimming cost V 6 bases and J 0 bases; bases outside gene matches: 5. The CDR3 spans 14 residues. Germline V lookup: CDR1 SQVTM, CDR2 ANQGSEA. The CDR3 spells CSVPTSGSTDTQYF. As DNA, the CDR3 is TGCAGCGTACCCACTAGCGGTAGCACAGATACGCAGTATTTT.

The rearrangement uses TRBV5-4 and TRBJ2-1, with TRBD1 as a possible D gene (6 bases). Germline V lookup: CDR1 SGHNT, CDR2 YYREEE (reference sequence). Trimming stripped 4 bases from V and 0 bases from J, with 14 bases between. The CDR3 consists of 16 residues. The CDR3: CASSTLVGGSYNEQFF. CDR3 in DNA: TGTGCCAGCAGCACCTTGGTAGGGGGCTCCTACAATGAGCAGTTCTTC. Full variable domain (rest looked up from reference TRBV5-4 and TRBJ2-1): ETGVTQSPTHLIKTRGQQVTLRCSSQSGHNTVSWYQQALGQGPQFIFQYYREEENGRGNFPPRFSGLQFPNYSSELNVNALELDDSALYLCASSTLVGGSYNEQFFGPGTRLTVL.

This chain links TRBV19 with TRBJ1-2, with D maybe TRBD1 (6 bases). CDR3 length: 15 residues. V lost 6 bases and J lost 4, with 18 bases in between. Germline V lookup: CDR1 LNHDA, CDR2 SQIVND (reference sequence). The CDR3 coding sequence is TGTGCCAGTAGCCCACAGGGAACCGGGCGCTATGGCTACACCTTC. This sequence encodes CASSPQGTGRYGYTF.

This clone was observed a single time. The CDR3 reads CASSLQGANNEQFF. The CDR3 bases are TGTGCCAGTAGTTTACAGGGGGCCAACAATGAGCAGTTCTTC. This chain uses TRBV19 with TRBJ2-1; 9 positions match TRBD1. This CDR3 comprises 14 residues. With V trimmed by 5 bases and J by 5 bases, 4 bases remained unmatched. From germline, CDR1 is LNHDA and CDR2 SQIVND (reference sequence).

This rearrangement joins TRBV2 to TRBJ1-5; TRBD1 agrees at 10 bases. The germline CDR1 and CDR2 sequences are SNHLY and FYNNEI. The CDR3 has 17 residues. Losses at the gene ends were 6 bases for V and 4 bases for J; bases not matched to a gene: 12. CDR3 loop: CASRAGTGVGVNQPQHF. CDR3 coding DNA: TGTGCCAGCAGGGCGGGGACAGGGGTTGGGGTGAATCAGCCCCAGCATTTT.

V is TRBV7-6 and J is TRBJ2-2; a possible D gene is TRBD2 (6 bases). Germline CDR1 reads SGHVS; CDR2 reads FNYEAQ. CDR3 length equals 16 residues. V dropped 0 bases and J dropped 4 bases, with 12 bases sitting between them. The CDR3 DNA sequence: TGTGCCAGCAGCTTAGCCCCTGGAGGGATCACCGGGGAGCTGTTTTTT. It yields the protein CASSLAPGGITGELFF.

This clone was seen just once. V gene TRBV5-1 combines with J gene TRBJ2-2; a possible D gene is TRBD1 (6 bases). Germline CDR1 reads SGHRS; CDR2 reads YFSETQ. Trimming shortened V by 4 bases and J by 2 bases, and 12 bases separated the two germline ends. The CDR3 loop spans 15 amino acids. The CDR3 bases are TGCGCCAGCAGCCAGAGACAGGACAACACCGGGGAGCTGTTTTTT. Translating it yields CASSQRQDNTGELFF.

The chain couples TRBV15 to TRBJ1-5; a weak D match, TRBD1 (6 bases). Germline assignment: CDR1 LNHNV and CDR2 YYDKDF (reference sequence). The V end lost 5 bases, the J end lost 0 bases, and 14 bases lay between the germline ends. This CDR3 has 16 amino acids. This CDR3 is CATSGDKGISNQPQHF. The CDR3 DNA follows: TGTGCCACCAGCGGGGACAAGGGAATTAGCAATCAGCCCCAGCATTTT.

The chain couples TRBV4-1 to TRBJ2-1, with 7 bases aligning to TRBD1. The V and J ends lost 1 base and 8 bases, in that order; junction bases with no gene match: 2. The germline V gene has CDR1 MGHRA and CDR2 YSYEKL. This CDR3 is 13 amino acids long. The CDR3 DNA is TGCGCCAGCAGCCAAGGACAGGGTTATGAGCAGTTCTTC. This translates into CASSQGQGYEQFF.

This rearrangement joins TRBV10-1 to TRBJ1-1; weak D call: TRBD1 (6 bases). Per germline, CDR1 WNHNN and CDR2 SYGVQD (reference sequence). The CDR3 spans 14 residues. V shed 3 bases and J shed 6 bases, with 14 bases lying between them. The CDR3 is CASSDGGIWAEAFF. CDR3 bases: TGCGCCAGCAGTGATGGGGGCATCTGGGCTGAAGCTTTCTTT.

The chain carries TRBV6-5 and TRBJ2-7; 11 bases are shared with TRBD1. V shed 7 bases, J shed 6 bases, and the junction held 11 bases outside the gene matches. Germline CDR1 is MNHEY and CDR2 is SVGAGI. The CDR3 totals 15 residues. The CDR3 protein is CASIPQGQGAFEQYF. In DNA form, the CDR3 reads TGTGCCAGCATCCCTCAAGGACAGGGGGCTTTCGAGCAGTACTTC.

The V gene is TRBV12-5, the J gene TRBJ2-1, with D hard to call. The V end lost 0 bases, the J end lost 3 bases, and 15 bases lay between the germline ends. Germline CDR1 and CDR2: LGHNT and FRNRAP. The CDR3 extends over 17 amino acids. This CDR3 reads CASGLVPLVAVYNEQFF. As DNA, the CDR3 is TGTGCTAGTGGTTTGGTACCATTGGTGGCCGTCTACAATGAGCAGTTCTTC. Complete variable domain (other parts from reference TRBV12-5 and TRBJ2-1): DARVTQTPRHKVTEMGQEVTMRCQPILGHNTVFWYRQTMMQGLELLAYFRNRAPLDDSGMPKDRFSAEMPDATLATLKIQPSEPRDSAVYFCASGLVPLVAVYNEQFFGPGTRLTVL.

V gene TRBV27 combines with J gene TRBJ1-5; D uncertain. The germline V and J ends were trimmed by 6 bases and 4 bases, with 28 bases remaining between them. Germline loops: CDR1 MNHEY, CDR2 SMNVEV (reference sequence). The CDR3 loop spans 19 amino acids. Written as DNA, the CDR3 is TGTGCCAGCAGAACTAGTTTCGTTAGTTTGGAGACTTCAAATCAGCCCCAGCATTTT. This sequence encodes CASRTSFVSLETSNQPQHF.